This T cell receptor beta chain derives from a study of shared clonotypes between healthy human individuals. Study context: Each donor's CD8 memory used one plate, CD8 naive two, each CD4 subset three. The study's findings and limits: Among several donors, roughly 5.5% of naive CD4 clonotypes were found in common.

This clone was seen more than once but under ten times. What it recognizes is unknown. Sequenced by immunoSEQ multiplex PCR; TCRdb stores in-frame clones only, minus some. The sample holds approximately 2.5 million clones; roughly 93% are singletons and the top ten take approximately 0.37%. Trimming shortened V by 5 bases and J by 0 bases, and 8 bases separated the two germline ends. Germline assignment: CDR1 SGHTA and CDR2 FQGNSA. The CDR3 runs 15 residues. This sequence originates from a man between 18 and 29 years old in good health. Some clones in this sample may be carry-over from other donors' samples. The sequencing sample was made of naive CD4+ T cells from PBMCs. The subset was: CD45RA+ positively selected. V usage is TRBV7-2 and J usage is TRBJ2-6; D is uncertain. The CDR3 is CASSRATSGANVLTF. CDR3 nucleotides: TGTGCCAGCAGCCGGGCCACCTCTGGGGCCAACGTCCTGACTTTC. The variable domain in full, with the rest retrieved from reference TRBV7-2 and TRBJ2-6, is GAGVSQSPSNKVTEKGKDVELRCDPISGHTALYWYRQSLGQGLEFLIYFQGNSAPDKSGLPSDRFSAERTGGSVSTLTIQRTQQEDSAVYLCASSRATSGANVLTFGAGSRLTVL.